The T cell receptor (beta chain) described here comes from a study of CD8 T cells in ankylosing spondylitis. Overall study results and limits: Characteristic of ankylosing spondylitis blood, it appeared, was a TCR beta motif comprising about 8 highly homologous variants. Previous work reported some of these motif variants in the synovial fluid and blood of reactive arthritis.

Germline CDR1 MGHRA, CDR2 YSYEKL. V was clipped by 3 bases and J by 7 bases, with 25 bases between them. The CDR3 covers 17 residues. This clonotype was counted ten times or more. Its antigen is undetermined. Using its own MiXCR run on the 5' RACE reads, TCRdb lists one record per CDR3 protein. This sample carries about 700,000 distinct CDR3 sequences, around 19% of them seen once, and the ten largest clones take under 20%. What was sequenced was blood, either unsorted or a sorted T cell fraction (not recorded which). The J gene is TRBJ2-7, the V gene TRBV4-1; D might be TRBD1 or TRBD2, each matching 5 bases. This TCR was sampled from a male donor with ankylosing spondylitis. This chain's CDR3 is CASSQTLLRGPVGEQYF. The CDR3, as DNA: TGCGCCAGCAGCCAGACTTTACTCCGGGGCCCGGTGGGGGAGCAGTACTTC.